This T cell receptor (beta chain) was obtained from a study of T-cell memory formation after mild COVID-19. Findings and limits, study-wide: Some clones that responded turned up in pre-infection memory, which suggests that cross-reactive memory joined in. A balance of CD4 and CD8 characterized clones contracting day 15 to 85, whereas later expanders leaned CD4+. CD4+ contracting clones were mainly CM and EM; CD8+ ones, EMRA.

Constant-segment-primed 5'RACE gave TCR alpha and TCR beta cDNA libraries with sample barcodes and UMIs. MiXCR, applied by TCRdb to the 5' RACE reads, yields one record per CDR3 protein. The sample has 550,000 to 700,000 distinct CDR3 sequences; roughly 18% are singletons. Notes on this clonotype: Antigen: not known.

Germline loops: CDR1 KGHSH, CDR2 LQKENI. The CDR3 contains 13 residues. V lost 6 bases, J lost 1 base, and 9 bases lay in between. The receptor comes from an adult woman who had mild COVID-19 (a few samples of this study predate the infection). Cell type and time point are not known. The rearrangement uses TRBV18 and TRBJ1-1; D is unclear. The sequenced sample consisted of PBMCs or a T cell subset sorted from them (not recorded which). CDR3 nucleotides: TGTGCCAGCTCGCCCGAATGGAACACTGAAGCTTTCTTT. Its protein product is CASSPEWNTEAFF.